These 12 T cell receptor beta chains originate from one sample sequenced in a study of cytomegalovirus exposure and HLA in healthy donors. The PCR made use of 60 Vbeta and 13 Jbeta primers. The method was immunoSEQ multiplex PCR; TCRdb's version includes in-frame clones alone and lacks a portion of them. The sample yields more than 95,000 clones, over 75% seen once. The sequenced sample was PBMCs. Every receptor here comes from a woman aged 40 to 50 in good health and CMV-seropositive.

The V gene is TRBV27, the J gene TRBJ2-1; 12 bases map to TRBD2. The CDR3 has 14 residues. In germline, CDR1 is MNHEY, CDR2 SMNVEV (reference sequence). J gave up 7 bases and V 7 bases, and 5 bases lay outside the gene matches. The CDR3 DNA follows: TGTGCCAGCAACCTAGCGGGAGGGCTGAATGAGCAGTTCTTC. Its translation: CASNLAGGLNEQFF.

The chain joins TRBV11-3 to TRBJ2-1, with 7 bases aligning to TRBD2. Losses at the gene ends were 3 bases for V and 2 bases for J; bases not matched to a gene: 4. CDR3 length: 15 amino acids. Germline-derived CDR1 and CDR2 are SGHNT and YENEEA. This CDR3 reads CASSFAGETYNEQFF. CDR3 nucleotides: TGTGCCAGCAGCTTCGCGGGAGAGACCTACAATGAGCAGTTCTTC.

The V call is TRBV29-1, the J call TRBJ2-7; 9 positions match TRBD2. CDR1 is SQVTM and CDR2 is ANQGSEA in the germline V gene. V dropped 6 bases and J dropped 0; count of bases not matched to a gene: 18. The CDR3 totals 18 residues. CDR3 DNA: TGCAGCGTAACCCTCGCAGGGCTAGCGGGACCTAACTCCTACGAGCAGTACTTC. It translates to CSVTLAGLAGPNSYEQYF.

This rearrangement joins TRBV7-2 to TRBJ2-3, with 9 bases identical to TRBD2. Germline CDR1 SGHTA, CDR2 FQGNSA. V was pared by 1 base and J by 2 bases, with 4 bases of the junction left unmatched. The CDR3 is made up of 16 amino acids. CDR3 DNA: TGTGCCAGCAGCTTAGGGCTAGCGGGGTCCACAGATACGCAGTATTTT. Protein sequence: CASSLGLAGSTDTQYF.

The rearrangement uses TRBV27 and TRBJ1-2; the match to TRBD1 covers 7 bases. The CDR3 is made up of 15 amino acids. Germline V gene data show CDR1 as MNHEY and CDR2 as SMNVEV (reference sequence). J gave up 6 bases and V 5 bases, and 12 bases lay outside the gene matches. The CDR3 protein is CASSPADRTENGYTF. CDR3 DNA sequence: TGTGCCAGCAGTCCGGCGGACAGGACAGAAAATGGCTACACCTTC.

CDR3 residues: CASSLAGHNTDTQYF. The CDR3 bases are TGCGCCAGCAGTCTAGCGGGCCATAACACAGATACGCAGTATTTT. J is TRBJ2-3 and V is TRBV5-1; 8 bases are a match to TRBD2. CDR1 and CDR2 (germline): SGHRS, YFSETQ. The CDR3 totals 15 residues. Trimming cost V 5 bases and J 2 bases; bases outside gene matches: 7.

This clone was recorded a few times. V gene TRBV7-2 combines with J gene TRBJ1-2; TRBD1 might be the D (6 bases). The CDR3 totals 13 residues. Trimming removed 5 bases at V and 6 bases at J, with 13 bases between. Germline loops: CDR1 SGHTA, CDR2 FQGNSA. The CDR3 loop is CASSLDRDNGYTF. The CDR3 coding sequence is TGTGCCAGCAGCCTGGACAGAGATAATGGCTACACCTTC.

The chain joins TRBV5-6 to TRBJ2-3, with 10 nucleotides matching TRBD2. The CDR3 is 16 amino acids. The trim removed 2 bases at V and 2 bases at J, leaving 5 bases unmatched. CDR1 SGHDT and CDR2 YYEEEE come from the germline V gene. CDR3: CASSFTSGVITDTQYF. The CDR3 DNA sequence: TGTGCCAGCAGCTTTACTAGCGGGGTAATCACAGATACGCAGTATTTT. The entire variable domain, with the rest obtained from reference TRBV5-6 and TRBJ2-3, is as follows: DAGVTQSPTHLIKTRGQQVTLRCSPKSGHDTVSWYQQALGQGPQFIFQYYEEEERQRGNFPDRFSGHQFPNYSSELNVNALLLGDSALYLCASSFTSGVITDTQYFGPGTRLTVL.

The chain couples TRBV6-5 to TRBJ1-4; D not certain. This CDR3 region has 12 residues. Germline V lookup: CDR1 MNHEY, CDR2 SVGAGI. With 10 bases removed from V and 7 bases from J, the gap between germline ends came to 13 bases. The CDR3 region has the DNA TGTGCCACCAGCTTGTACACTGAAAAACTGTTTTTT. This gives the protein CATSLYTEKLFF.

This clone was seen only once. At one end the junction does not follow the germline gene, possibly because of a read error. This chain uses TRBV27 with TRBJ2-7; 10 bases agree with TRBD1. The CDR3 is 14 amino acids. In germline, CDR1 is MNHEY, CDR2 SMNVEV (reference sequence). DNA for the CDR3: TGTGCCAGCAGTTCGGGACAGGGGAAGTACGAGCAGTGCTTC. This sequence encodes CASSSGQGKYEQCF.

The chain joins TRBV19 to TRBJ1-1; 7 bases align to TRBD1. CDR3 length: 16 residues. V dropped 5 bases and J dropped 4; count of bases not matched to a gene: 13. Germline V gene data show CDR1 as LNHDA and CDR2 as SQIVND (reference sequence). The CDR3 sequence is CASSRGSLTGATEAFF. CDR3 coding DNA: TGTGCCAGTAGTCGCGGCTCCTTAACAGGGGCCACTGAAGCTTTCTTT.

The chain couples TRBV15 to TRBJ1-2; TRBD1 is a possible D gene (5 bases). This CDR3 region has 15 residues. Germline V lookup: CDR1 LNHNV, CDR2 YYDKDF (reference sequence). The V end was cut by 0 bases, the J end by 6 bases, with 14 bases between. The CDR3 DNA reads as TGTGCCACCAGCAGAGATAAATCGGGGGGGAATGGCTACACCTTC. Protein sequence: CATSRDKSGGNGYTF.